The 28 T cell receptor beta chains below were found in one sample sequenced in a study of CD8 T cells in Susac syndrome. An input of about 0.45 to 1 ug of RNA was subjected to reverse transcription using random hexamers. TCRdb independently ran MiXCR on the immunoSEQ multiplex PCR reads; one entry per CDR3 protein. The sample carries 150,000 or so distinct CDR3 sequences, approximately 95% recorded once. Sequencing was done on a sample of CD4+ T cells from PBMCs. These receptor sequences come from a human donor with multiple sclerosis.

The chain couples TRBV10-2 to TRBJ1-1; weak D call: TRBD1 (5 bases). V lost 0 bases, J lost 5 bases, and 13 bases lay in between. From germline, CDR1 is WSHSY and CDR2 SAAADI. There are 15 residues in the CDR3. The CDR3 spells CASSESPFEGTEAFF. The CDR3 nucleotides read TGCGCCAGCAGTGAGTCGCCCTTTGAGGGGACTGAAGCTTTCTTT.

The chain carries TRBV5-1 and TRBJ1-1; D uncertain. The CDR3 is made up of 13 amino acids. V was pared by 5 bases and J by 4 bases, with 12 bases between. The germline V gene encodes CDR1 SGHRS and CDR2 YFSETQ. CDR3 in DNA: TGCGCCAGCAGTAGACCGTTGAGCACTGAAGCTTTCTTT. This sequence encodes CASSRPLSTEAFF. The full variable domain, rest sourced from reference TRBV5-1 and TRBJ1-1, is KAGVTQTPRYLIKTRGQQVTLSCSPISGHRSVSWYQQTPGQGLQFLFEYFSETQRNKGNFPGRFSGRQFSNSRSEMNVSTLELGDSALYLCASSRPLSTEAFFGQGTRLTVV.

This rearrangement joins TRBV5-1 to TRBJ2-7; TRBD1 might be the D (5 bases). Germline V lookup: CDR1 SGHRS, CDR2 YFSETQ. The V gene lost 4 bases and the J gene lost 2 bases, with 16 bases spanning the gap. This CDR3 comprises 15 residues. This CDR3 is CASSPRQGTPYEQYF. CDR3 coding DNA: TGCGCCAGCAGCCCTCGGCAGGGAACTCCCTACGAGCAGTACTTC.

The genes are TRBV3-1 and TRBJ2-7, with D possibly matching TRBD2 (6 bases). CDR3 size: 15 residues. V lost 1 base and J lost 3, with 13 bases in between. Germline assignment: CDR1 LGHDT and CDR2 YNNKEL (reference sequence). The CDR3 spells CASSQGTPGVYEQYF. The CDR3 DNA reads as TGTGCCAGCAGCCAAGGGACCCCGGGGGTCTACGAGCAGTACTTC.

The V gene is TRBV10-3, the J gene TRBJ1-1; D remains unclear. This CDR3 region has 13 residues. Germline-derived CDR1 and CDR2 are ENHRY and SYGVKD. Between the trimmed V and J ends, which lost 1 base and 1 base, there was a span of 4 bases. CDR3 residues: CAISEWQNTEAFF. In DNA form, the CDR3 reads TGTGCCATCAGTGAGTGGCAGAACACTGAAGCTTTCTTT.

The J gene is TRBJ1-1, the V gene TRBV7-2; D is unresolved. The CDR3 consists of 12 residues. Germline V gives CDR1 SGHTA, CDR2 FQGNSA. Between the trimmed V and J ends, which lost 2 bases and 6 bases, there was a span of 7 bases. CDR3 protein: CASSLNRAEAFF. Here the CDR3 DNA reads TGTGCCAGCAGCTTAAATAGGGCTGAAGCTTTCTTT.

The V call is TRBV10-3, the J call TRBJ2-3, with 8 bases fitting TRBD2. V dropped 0 bases and J dropped 3; count of bases not matched to a gene: 2. This CDR3 is built from 15 residues. Germline V gene sequence: CDR1 ENHRY, CDR2 SYGVKD. As DNA, the CDR3 is TGTGCCATCAGTGAGTCCACGGGAGGGACAGATACGCAGTATTTT. Translation: CAISESTGGTDTQYF.

The V gene is TRBV25-1, the J gene TRBJ2-3; D is undetermined. Per the germline V gene, CDR1 is MGHDK and CDR2 is SYGVNS. V was cut by 6 bases and J by 2 bases, with 15 bases left in between. This CDR3 region has 15 residues. Here the CDR3 reads CASSRNRAITDTQYF. DNA for the CDR3: TGTGCCAGCAGCAGAAACCGGGCCATCACAGATACGCAGTATTTT.

J is TRBJ1-1 and V is TRBV29-1, with TRBD1 matching over 10 bases. Germline lookup yields CDR1 SQVTM and CDR2 ANQGSEA. Trimming removed 4 bases from V and 1 base from J; junction bases left unmatched: 6. The CDR3 is 15 residues long. The CDR3 spells CSVGLGQGGNTEAFF. The CDR3 DNA reads TGCAGCGTTGGCCTAGGACAGGGGGGGAACACTGAAGCTTTCTTT.

The CDR3 region is CATTGQLNTEAFF. The DNA for the CDR3 is TGTGCCACTACAGGACAGTTGAACACTGAAGCTTTCTTT. The V and J genes are TRBV25-1 and TRBJ1-1, with a weak D call TRBD1 (6 bases). Trimming pared 10 bases from V and 0 bases from J, leaving 12 bases between. The CDR3 covers 13 residues. Germline V gene data show CDR1 as MGHDK and CDR2 as SYGVNS.

The chain carries TRBV9 and TRBJ1-1; D ambiguous. This CDR3 is 14 amino acids long. Trimming took off 0 bases at V and 3 bases at J, with 9 bases between the two ends. Germline V gene data show CDR1 as SGDLS and CDR2 as YYNGEE. The CDR3 nucleotides are TGTGCCAGCAGCGTAGTATCTGGGGACACTGAAGCTTTCTTT. It codes for CASSVVSGDTEAFF.

This chain links TRBV12-3 or TRBV12-4 with TRBJ2-1; D assignment may be TRBD1 or TRBD2 (5 bases each). Trimming cost V 2 bases and J 10 bases, with 18 bases left between them. This CDR3 is 15 amino acids long. The CDR3 is CASSLLGAYLPEQFF. DNA for the CDR3: TGTGCCAGCAGTTTACTCGGGGCCTACCTCCCGGAGCAGTTCTTC.

The V gene is TRBV20-1, the J gene TRBJ2-7; 10 bases are shared with TRBD1. Germline assignment: CDR1 DFQATT and CDR2 SNEGSKA (reference sequence). The CDR3 totals 15 residues. V shed 0 bases, J shed 4 bases, and the junction held 6 bases outside the gene matches. The CDR3 protein is CSARDRRQGAYEQYF. The CDR3 DNA sequence: TGCAGTGCTAGAGATCGGAGACAGGGGGCGTACGAGCAGTACTTC.

The chain links TRBV20-1 to TRBJ2-3; D possibly corresponds to TRBD1 (5 bases). This CDR3 has 16 residues. The V gene's germline CDR1 is DFQATT and CDR2 SNEGSKA (reference sequence). V was cut by 6 bases and J by 6 bases, with 25 bases left in between. The CDR3 nucleotides are TGCAGTGCGGAACAGACAGCCGGCAGCGACGCGGATACGCAGTATTTT. Translated: CSAEQTAGSDADTQYF.

This clonotype was recorded a few times. V and J are TRBV12-3 or TRBV12-4 and TRBJ2-5; 7 bases are shared with TRBD1. Trimming removed 8 bases from V and 1 base from J; junction bases left unmatched: 7. The CDR3 runs 14 residues. CDR3 region: CASRPGTAQETQYF. In nucleotides, the CDR3 is TGTGCCAGCCGCCCAGGGACAGCCCAAGAGACCCAGTACTTC.

The chain links TRBV7-9 to TRBJ1-5; TRBD1 aligns across 7 bases. Germline V gene lookup returns CDR1 SEHNR and CDR2 FQNEAQ (reference sequence). V shed 8 bases and J 5 bases; nucleotides not matched to a gene: 9. This CDR3 contains 14 residues. The CDR3 region has the DNA TGTGCCAGCTCGAGGGGGCAGGACTATCAGCCCCAGCATTTT. The encoded protein is CASSRGQDYQPQHF.

The V and J genes are TRBV20-1 and TRBJ1-5; 7 nucleotides align to TRBD1. Unmatched junction bases numbered 14, after V lost 5 bases and J lost 7 bases. CDR1 is DFQATT, CDR2 SNEGSKA, per germline (reference sequence). The CDR3 is 15 amino acids. CDR3 in DNA: TGCAGTGCTGGTAAGACAGGGATAGGAGTACAGCCCCAGCATTTT. Encoded protein: CSAGKTGIGVQPQHF.

The V gene is TRBV20-1, the J gene TRBJ1-3, with a tentative D call TRBD1 (6 bases). Trimming cost V 5 bases and J 4 bases, with 12 bases left between them. CDR3 length: 13 amino acids. Germline V lookup: CDR1 DFQATT, CDR2 SNEGSKA (reference sequence). The DNA for the CDR3 is TGCAGTGCTCCGACAGGTTTCGGAAACACCATATATTTT. Its translation: CSAPTGFGNTIYF.

The chain is built from TRBV20-1 and TRBJ2-3; no definite D call. This CDR3 is 13 amino acids long. CDR1 and CDR2 from the germline V gene are DFQATT and SNEGSKA (reference sequence). Trimming took off 5 bases at V and 2 bases at J, with 11 bases between the two ends. The CDR3: CSALSGYTDTQYF. The CDR3 DNA reads as TGCAGTGCTCTAAGTGGATACACAGATACGCAGTATTTT.

The chain links TRBV28 to TRBJ1-2, with TRBD1 as a possible D gene (6 bases). The CDR3 length is 13 residues. V lost 5 bases and J 7 bases, leaving 14 bases between the germline ends. The V gene's germline CDR1 is MDHEN and CDR2 SYDVKM. The CDR3 is CASSGTGIPGYTF. The CDR3 DNA reads as TGTGCCAGCAGTGGCACAGGGATTCCTGGCTACACCTTC.

The rearrangement links TRBV15 to TRBJ2-5, with no clear D. The germline V gene has CDR1 LNHNV and CDR2 YYDKDF (reference sequence). This CDR3 region has 14 residues. Trimming took off 5 bases at V and 0 bases at J, with 10 bases between the two ends. The CDR3 nucleotides are TGTGCCACCAGCGGCTTAAGACACCAAGAGACCCAGTACTTC. Its translation: CATSGLRHQETQYF. Looking up the rest from reference TRBV15 and TRBJ2-5 gives the full variable domain: DAMVIQNPRYQVTQFGKPVTLSCSQTLNHNVMYWYQQKSSQAPKLLFHYYDKDFNNEADTPDNFQSRRPNTSFCFLDIRSPGLGDTAMYLCATSGLRHQETQYFGPGTRLLVL.

The genes are TRBV6-1 and TRBJ2-1; 10 bases are a match to TRBD2. Germline values: CDR1 MNHNS, CDR2 SASEGT. The CDR3 is made up of 15 amino acids. J was trimmed by 8 bases and V by 2 bases; bases with no gene match: 6. CDR3 amino acids: CASSEPSGSFYEQFF. DNA of the CDR3: TGTGCCAGCAGTGAACCTAGCGGGAGTTTCTATGAGCAGTTCTTC.

The rearrangement links TRBV6-5 to TRBJ2-5; a weak D match, TRBD1 (6 bases). With 1 base removed from V and 5 bases from J, the gap between germline ends came to 11 bases. There are 14 residues in the CDR3. Germline V lookup: CDR1 MNHEY, CDR2 SVGAGI. The CDR3 DNA is TGTGCCAGCAGTTACTATGGGACATCCGAGACCCAGTACTTC. This sequence encodes CASSYYGTSETQYF.

The chain joins TRBV25-1 to TRBJ1-2; a possible D gene is TRBD1 (6 bases). The V gene's germline CDR1 is MGHDK and CDR2 SYGVNS. This CDR3 region has 15 residues. The V end was cut by 1 base, the J end by 4 bases, with 13 bases between. DNA of the CDR3: TGTGCCAGCAGTGAATCCCTAGGAGGGGGCTATGGCTACACCTTC. This encodes CASSESLGGGYGYTF.

The V call is TRBV12-3 or TRBV12-4, the J call TRBJ2-5; TRBD1 might be the D (6 bases). Between the trimmed V and J ends, which lost 11 bases and 5 bases, there was a span of 12 bases. The CDR3 runs to 11 residues. The CDR3 nucleotides read TGTGCCTCGACAGGCTGGGAGACCCAGTACTTC. Protein: CASTGWETQYF.

The rearrangement uses TRBV5-7 and TRBJ2-2; D perhaps matches TRBD2 (5 bases). TRBV5-7 is given ORF status, its function remaining uncertain. V dropped 3 bases and J dropped 1 base, with 13 bases sitting between them. The CDR3 consists of 16 residues. The CDR3 bases are TGTGCCAGCAGCTGCCTCAGGAGCGGGAACACCGGGGAGCTGTTTTTT. Amino acids: CASSCLRSGNTGELFF.

The chain employs TRBV5-1 and TRBJ2-1; the D is unclear. Germline loops: CDR1 SGHRS, CDR2 YFSETQ. Trimming stripped 1 base from V and 6 bases from J, with 11 bases between. This CDR3 is built from 14 residues. The CDR3 nucleotides read TGCGCCAGCAGCTTGACAGAAGGTAGCAATGAGCAGTTCTTC. Protein sequence: CASSLTEGSNEQFF.

This rearrangement joins TRBV12-3 or TRBV12-4 to TRBJ1-2; a possible D gene is TRBD1 (5 bases). This CDR3 contains 14 residues. V was cut by 2 bases and J by 7 bases, with 14 bases left in between. CDR3 protein: CASSLWGGTLGYTF. The CDR3 nucleotides are TGTGCCAGCAGTTTATGGGGGGGTACCCTTGGCTACACCTTC.